The entry that follows covers one T cell receptor (beta chain) sequence. Its antigen is still unknown. The sample comes from a study of Ad26.COV2.S vaccination and SARS-CoV-2 variants. The study, taken as a whole, reports: Post-vaccination breadth of spike-specific CD8+ and CD4+ T cell responses was reportedly substantial. Total T cell responses, in the TCR breadth and depth analyses, may have been underestimated. With respect to non-spike TCR breadth, vaccine and placebo recipients were similar.

Using immunoSEQ multiplex PCR, the repertoire was profiled, and TCRdb retains in-frame clones only, with some absent. The sample has 300,000 to 450,000 clones, roughly nine tenths seen once. The source is a human donor who had recovered from COVID-19. The sample consisted of peripheral blood, taken after recovery from COVID-19.

The chain's CDR3 is CASGQGDETQYF. CDR3 DNA: TGTGCCAGCGGACAGGGGGACGAGACCCAGTACTTC. The chain is built from TRBV7-9 and TRBJ2-5; 10 nucleotides align to TRBD1. V shed 8 bases, J shed 5 bases, and the junction held 2 bases outside the gene matches. Looked up from germline, CDR1 is SEHNR and CDR2 is FQNEAQ (reference sequence). The CDR3 runs 12 residues.